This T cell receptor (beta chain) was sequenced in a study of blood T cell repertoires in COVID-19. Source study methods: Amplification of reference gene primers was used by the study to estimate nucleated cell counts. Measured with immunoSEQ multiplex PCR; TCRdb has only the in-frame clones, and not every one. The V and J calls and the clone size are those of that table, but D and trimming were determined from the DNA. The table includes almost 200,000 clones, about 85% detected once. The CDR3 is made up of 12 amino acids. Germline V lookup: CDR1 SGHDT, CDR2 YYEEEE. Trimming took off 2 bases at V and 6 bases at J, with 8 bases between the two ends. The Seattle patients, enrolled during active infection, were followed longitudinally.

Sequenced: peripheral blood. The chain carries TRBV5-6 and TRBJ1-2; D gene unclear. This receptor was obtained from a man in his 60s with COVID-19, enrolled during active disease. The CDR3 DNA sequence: TGTGCCAGCAGCTTCTTACATGATGGCTACACCTTC. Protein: CASSFLHDGYTF.